The 19 T cell receptor beta chains given below trace back to one sample, sequenced in a study of blood T cell repertoires in COVID-19. Profiled with immunoSEQ multiplex PCR; TCRdb holds only in-frame clones, not every one. The table includes a few hundred thousand clones, around 90% detected once. The sample consisted of peripheral blood. The receptors stem from a human donor in a cohort sampled during active COVID-19.

This clone was recorded only once. Here the CDR3 DNA reads TGTGCCAGCAGCGAGCAGGGGGCTCAGGATGAGCAGTTCTTC. This sequence encodes CASSEQGAQDEQFF. The rearrangement links TRBV9 to TRBJ2-1; TRBD1 matches at 8 bases. The junction had 7 bases not matched to a gene; V was cut back by 3 bases and J by 8 bases. The CDR3 runs 14 residues. Germline V gene lookup returns CDR1 SGDLS and CDR2 YYNGEE.

The chain has TRBV9 and TRBJ1-1; D unresolved. This CDR3 contains 14 residues. Germline lookup yields CDR1 SGDLS and CDR2 YYNGEE. With 5 bases removed from V and 1 base from J, the gap between germline ends came to 12 bases. Written as DNA, the CDR3 is TGTGCCAGCAGTGGGCTCCGACCGAACACTGAAGCTTTCTTT. It codes for CASSGLRPNTEAFF.

The genes are TRBV5-1 and TRBJ2-5, with D perhaps TRBD1 (6 bases). CDR3 length equals 16 residues. Trimming shortened V by 4 bases and J by 4 bases, and 20 bases separated the two germline ends. From germline, CDR1 is SGHRS and CDR2 YFSETQ. The CDR3 spells CASSPHRGQGIETQYF. The CDR3 DNA is TGCGCCAGCAGCCCCCACCGGGGACAAGGAATAGAGACCCAGTACTTC.

This sequence joins TRBV3-1 (or the pseudogene TRBV3-2) and TRBJ2-7; D is unresolved. Germline V gives CDR1 LGHDT, CDR2 YNNKEL (reference sequence). The CDR3 sequence is 13 residues long. Between the trimmed V and J ends, which lost 2 bases and 6 bases, there was a span of 11 bases. The CDR3 DNA sequence: TGTGCCAGCAGCCAACCTTTTCAGTCCGAGCAGTACTTC. Protein: CASSQPFQSEQYF.

The V gene is TRBV3-1 (or the pseudogene TRBV3-2), the J gene TRBJ2-1; TRBD1 matches at 7 bases. J lost 7 bases, V lost 2 bases, and 8 bases had no gene match. Germline V CDR1 and CDR2: LGHDT, YNNKEL (reference sequence). The CDR3 extends over 15 amino acids. The CDR3 bases are TGTGCCAGCAGCCAATTCGTCAGGGGGAAGAATGAGCAGTTCTTC. Protein sequence: CASSQFVRGKNEQFF.

The J gene is TRBJ1-2, the V gene TRBV7-9; 8 positions match TRBD1. V shed 1 base and J 4 bases; nucleotides not matched to a gene: 5. Germline V CDR1 and CDR2: SEHNR, FQNEAQ (reference sequence). The CDR3 length is 15 residues. For the CDR3, the DNA is TGTGCCAGCAGCTTAGAGGCAGGGGGCAGCTATGGCTACACCTTC. It encodes CASSLEAGGSYGYTF.

This rearrangement joins TRBV28 to TRBJ2-7; TRBD2 matches 11 bases. Germline V gene lookup returns CDR1 MDHEN and CDR2 SYDVKM. The trim removed 5 bases at V and 7 bases at J, leaving 7 bases unmatched. The CDR3 runs 14 residues. CDR3 region: CASSTSSGRREQYF. DNA of the CDR3: TGTGCCAGCAGTACCTCTAGCGGGAGGCGGGAGCAGTACTTC.

The chain links TRBV5-1 to TRBJ2-7, with TRBD1 identical over 8 bases. The CDR3 loop spans 16 amino acids. The germline gives CDR1 SGHRS, CDR2 YFSETQ. Trimming cost V 4 bases and J 2 bases; bases outside gene matches: 11. CDR3 sequence reads: CASSPKTGDATYEQYF. DNA for the CDR3: TGCGCCAGCAGCCCGAAGACAGGGGATGCCACCTACGAGCAGTACTTC.

The V call is TRBV27, the J call TRBJ1-2, with TRBD1 as a possible D gene (6 bases). CDR1 MNHEY and CDR2 SMNVEV come from the germline V gene (reference sequence). Trimming removed 2 bases from V and 5 bases from J, with 24 bases in between. The CDR3 totals 18 residues. CDR3 DNA sequence: TGTGCCAGCAGTTTAAGGGGGTTGGATGTGGACAGACGGTATGGCTACACCTTC. Its translation is CASSLRGLDVDRRYGYTF.

The chain carries TRBV29-1 and TRBJ2-7; 8 bases map to TRBD1. The CDR3 contains 11 residues. The germline gives CDR1 SQVTM, CDR2 ANQGSEA. Trimming at V came to 5 bases and at J to 7 bases, leaving 4 bases not matched to a gene. The CDR3 loop is CSVRQGSEQYF. CDR3 DNA sequence: TGCAGCGTTCGACAGGGGAGTGAGCAGTACTTC.

The chain joins TRBV19 to TRBJ2-6; D is undetermined. The CDR3 has 16 amino acids. Germline lookup yields CDR1 LNHDA and CDR2 SQIVND (reference sequence). Trimming removed 5 bases from V and 4 bases from J, with 15 bases in between. The CDR3 reads CASSDPGSRGANVLTF. DNA of the CDR3: TGTGCCAGTAGTGACCCTGGGTCCAGGGGGGCCAACGTCCTGACTTTC.

The chain carries TRBV27 and TRBJ2-7; 9 bases align to TRBD1. The V and J ends lost 5 bases and 7 bases, in that order; junction bases with no gene match: 9. The CDR3 is 14 amino acids. Germline V CDR1 and CDR2: MNHEY, SMNVEV (reference sequence). The CDR3 region is CASSNTNRGQEQYF. The CDR3 DNA is TGTGCCAGCAGTAATACAAACAGGGGGCAGGAGCAGTACTTC.

This clone was found once. This rearrangement joins TRBV10-3 to TRBJ1-4; 7 positions agree with TRBD1. This CDR3 has 13 residues. Trimming removed 8 bases from V and 5 bases from J; junction bases left unmatched: 5. Germline V CDR1 and CDR2: ENHRY, SYGVKD. The CDR3: CAIGGTENEKLFF. CDR3 coding DNA: TGTGCCATCGGGGGGACAGAGAATGAAAAACTGTTTTTT.

A few counts support this clone. The rearrangement uses TRBV6-5 and TRBJ2-1; 11 positions agree with TRBD1. CDR3 length equals 15 residues. Germline lookup yields CDR1 MNHEY and CDR2 SVGAGI. The junction had 7 bases not matched to a gene; V was cut back by 6 bases and J by 6 bases. The CDR3 loop reads CASRTGTGGGNEQFF. CDR3 nucleotides: TGTGCCAGCAGGACCGGGACAGGGGGAGGCAATGAGCAGTTCTTC.

The rearrangement joins TRBV11-2 to TRBJ2-7; D perhaps matches TRBD2 (5 bases). Trimming pared 9 bases from V and 5 bases from J, leaving 23 bases between. The V gene's germline CDR1 is SGHAT and CDR2 FQNNGV. The CDR3 contains 15 residues. The CDR3 spells CASAPPGLRAHEQYF. CDR3 DNA: TGTGCCAGTGCGCCCCCGGGGTTGCGGGCACACGAGCAGTACTTC.

The chain is built from TRBV28 and TRBJ1-1; 7 bases map to TRBD1. V dropped 5 bases and J dropped 1; count of bases not matched to a gene: 7. CDR1 is MDHEN and CDR2 is SYDVKM in the germline V gene. The CDR3 is 15 amino acids. The DNA of the CDR3 is TGTGCCAGCAGTCCATCCGGACAGGCGAACACTGAAGCTTTCTTT. Its protein is CASSPSGQANTEAFF.

This clone has a handful of counts. The chain couples TRBV2 to TRBJ2-1; 8 bases fit TRBD2. Germline lookup yields CDR1 SNHLY and CDR2 FYNNEI. V lost 2 bases, J lost 8 bases, and 5 bases stayed unmatched. This CDR3 has 14 residues. CDR3 sequence (DNA): TGTGCCAGCAGTGAAAGGCTAGCGGGTTATGAGCAGTTCTTC. Its protein is CASSERLAGYEQFF.

This clone has only one observation. The junction departs from the called germline gene at one end, perhaps through a read error. The chain has TRBV12-3 or TRBV12-4 and TRBJ1-1; D not certain. This CDR3 region has 12 residues. The CDR3 reads CASSLDEREAFF. CDR3 DNA: TGTGCCAGCAGCTTAGATGAGAGGGAAGCTTTCTTT.

This chain links TRBV27 with TRBJ1-1; the D gene is possibly TRBD1 (6 bases). CDR1 is MNHEY, CDR2 SMNVEV, per germline (reference sequence). This CDR3 is built from 14 residues. V lost 6 bases and J 1 base, leaving 12 bases between the germline ends. The CDR3 coding sequence is TGTGCCAGCAGCCCGGGACACTCGAACACTGAAGCTTTCTTT. It translates to CASSPGHSNTEAFF.